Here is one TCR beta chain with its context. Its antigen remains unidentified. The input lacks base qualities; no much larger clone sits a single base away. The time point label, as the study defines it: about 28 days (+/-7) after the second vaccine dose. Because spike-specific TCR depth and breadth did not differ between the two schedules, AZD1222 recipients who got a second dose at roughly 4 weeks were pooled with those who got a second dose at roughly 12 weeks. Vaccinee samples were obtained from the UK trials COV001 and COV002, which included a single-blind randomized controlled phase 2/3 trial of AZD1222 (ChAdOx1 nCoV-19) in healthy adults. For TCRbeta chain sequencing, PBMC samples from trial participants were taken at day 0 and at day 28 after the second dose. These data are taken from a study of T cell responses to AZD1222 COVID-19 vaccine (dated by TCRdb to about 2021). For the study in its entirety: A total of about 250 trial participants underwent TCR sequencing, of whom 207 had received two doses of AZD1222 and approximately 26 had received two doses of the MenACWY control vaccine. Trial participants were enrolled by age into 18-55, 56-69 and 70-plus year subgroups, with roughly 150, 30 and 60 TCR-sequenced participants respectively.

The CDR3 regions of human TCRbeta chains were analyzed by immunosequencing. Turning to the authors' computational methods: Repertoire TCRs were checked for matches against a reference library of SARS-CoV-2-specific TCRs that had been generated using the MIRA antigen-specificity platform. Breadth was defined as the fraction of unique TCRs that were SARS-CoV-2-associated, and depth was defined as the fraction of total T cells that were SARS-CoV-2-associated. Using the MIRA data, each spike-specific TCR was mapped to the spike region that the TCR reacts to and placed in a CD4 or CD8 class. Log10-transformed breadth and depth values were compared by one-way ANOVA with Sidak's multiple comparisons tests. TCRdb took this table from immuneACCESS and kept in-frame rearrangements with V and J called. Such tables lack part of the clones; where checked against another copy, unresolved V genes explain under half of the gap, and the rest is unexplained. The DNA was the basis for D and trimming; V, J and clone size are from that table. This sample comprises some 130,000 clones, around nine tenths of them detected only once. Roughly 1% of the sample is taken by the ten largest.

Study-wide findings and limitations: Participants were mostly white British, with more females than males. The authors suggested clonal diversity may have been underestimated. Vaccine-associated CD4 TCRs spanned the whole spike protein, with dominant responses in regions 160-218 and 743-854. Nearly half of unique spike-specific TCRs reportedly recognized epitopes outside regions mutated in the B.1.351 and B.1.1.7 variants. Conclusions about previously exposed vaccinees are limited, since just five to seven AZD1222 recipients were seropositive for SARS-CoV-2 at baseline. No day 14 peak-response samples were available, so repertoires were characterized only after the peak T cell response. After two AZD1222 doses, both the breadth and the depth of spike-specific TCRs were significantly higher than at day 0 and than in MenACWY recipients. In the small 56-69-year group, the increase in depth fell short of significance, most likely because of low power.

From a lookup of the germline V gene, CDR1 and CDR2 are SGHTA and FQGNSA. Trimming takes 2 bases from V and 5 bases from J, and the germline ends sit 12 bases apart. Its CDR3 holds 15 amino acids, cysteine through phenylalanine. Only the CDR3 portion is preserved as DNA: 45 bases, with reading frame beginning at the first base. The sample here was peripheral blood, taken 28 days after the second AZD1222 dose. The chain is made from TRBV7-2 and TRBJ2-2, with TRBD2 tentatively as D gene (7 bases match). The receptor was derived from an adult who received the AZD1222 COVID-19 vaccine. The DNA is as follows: TGTGCCAGCAGCTTACGGGGGGCGGGAACCGGGGAGCTGTTTTTT. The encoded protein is CASSLRGAGTGELFF.